A selection of T cell receptor beta chains follows, all from one sample in a study of cytomegalovirus exposure and HLA in healthy donors. Some clones are missing from TCRdb's copy, which holds only in-frame ones; the method was immunoSEQ multiplex PCR. Among 90,000 to 120,000 clones listed, 81% were seen once. The specimen sequenced was PBMCs. The receptor set was obtained from a man aged 25-40 years in good health and CMV-seronegative. Each CDR3 is given with its conserved first and last residue. A D gene is named only where the DNA matches it firmly. The size field is filled for only some rows; it gives once, few, many or a size class.

j_call clone_size d_call v_call cdr3_aa cdr3_nt
TRBJ1-2 . . TRBV5-1 CASSQDTGYGYTF TGCGCCAGCAGCCAAGACACCGGCTATGGCTACACCTTC
TRBJ2-3 . TRBD2 TRBV4-2 CASSQEEGLAGETDTQYF TGTGCCAGCAGCCAAGAGGAGGGACTAGCGGGAGAGACAGATACGCAGTATTTT
TRBJ2-1 . . TRBV5-3 CARSLGSGCCNEQFF TGTGCCAGAAGCTTGGGTAGCGGCTGTTGCAATGAGCAGTTCTTC
TRBJ2-7 . . TRBV25-1 CASSEGETGLSYEQYF TGTGCCAGCAGTGAAGGGGAGACAGGACTCTCCTACGAGCAGTACTTC
TRBJ2-7 . . TRBV15 CATSKGKAYEQYF TGTGCCACCAGCAAGGGGAAAGCCTACGAGCAGTACTTC
TRBJ2-3 . . TRBV9 CASNSRLADTQYF TGTGCCAGCAACAGCAGGTTGGCAGATACGCAGTATTTT
TRBJ1-3 . . TRBV5-1 CASSPDAAGENTIYF TGCGCCAGCAGCCCGGACGCCGCCGGGGAAAACACCATATATTTT
TRBJ2-3 . . TRBV25-1 CASSVRGFTDTQYF TGTGCCAGCAGTGTAAGAGGCTTCACAGATACGCAGTATTTT
TRBJ2-5 . TRBD2 TRBV7-9 CASSRLAGWQETQYF TGTGCCAGCAGCCGACTAGCGGGATGGCAAGAGACCCAGTACTTC
TRBJ1-4 once TRBD1 TRBV19 CASVQGADEKLFF TGTGCCAGTGTACAGGGGGCCGATGAAAAACTGTTTTTT
TRBJ2-5 . TRBD1 TRBV5-6 CASSPGTGIRAETQYF TGTGCCAGCAGTCCCGGGACAGGAATTAGGGCAGAGACCCAGTACTTC
TRBJ2-6 . . TRBV7-9 CASSVGSGANVLTF TGTGCCAGCTCCGTCGGGTCTGGGGCCAACGTCCTGACTTTC
TRBJ1-1 . . TRBV18 CASSLRQELAEAFF TGTGCCAGCTCACTTCGACAGGAGTTAGCTGAAGCTTTCTTT
TRBJ1-3 . TRBD1 TRBV5-8 CASSAYGTGTGGNTIYF TGTGCCAGCAGCGCCTACGGCACCGGGACAGGGGGAAACACCATATATTTT
TRBJ1-5 . . TRBV5-4 CASSLQGSRQPQHF TGTGCCAGCAGCCTACAGGGATCGCGGCAGCCCCAGCATTTT
TRBJ1-1 . TRBD1 TRBV28 CASGITGGGAVTEAFF TGTGCCAGCGGAATAACAGGGGGCGGTGCGGTCACTGAAGCTTTCTTT
TRBJ1-2 . . TRBV27 CASSLLAGGDGYTF TGTGCCAGCAGTTTATTAGCCGGAGGGGATGGCTACACCTTC
TRBJ1-5 few . TRBV7-3 CASSPSGIRQPQHF TGTGCCAGCAGCCCGAGCGGGATTCGACAGCCCCAGCATTTT
TRBJ2-5 . . TRBV9 CASSAGRAGWGETQYF TGTGCCAGCAGCGCGGGTCGGGCGGGGTGGGGAGAGACCCAGTACTTC
TRBJ2-7 . TRBD1 TRBV4-1 CASSPRGTGSYEQYF TGCGCCAGCAGCCCCCGTGGGACAGGGAGCTACGAGCAGTACTTC
TRBJ1-2 . . TRBV7-2 CASSPTLAAGFNYGYTF TGTGCCAGCAGCCCCACCCTTGCCGCCGGTTTTAACTATGGCTACACCTTC
TRBJ2-7 . . TRBV20-1 CSAPISGEQYF TGCAGTGCCCCGATCTCCGGCGAGCAGTACTTC
TRBJ2-7 few . TRBV29-1 CSVEGSTYEQYF TGCAGCGTTGAAGGTAGCACCTACGAGCAGTACTTC
TRBJ2-6 . . TRBV4-1 CASSQDRTDSGANVLTF TGCGCCAGCAGCCAAGACCGGACAGACTCTGGGGCCAACGTCCTGACTTTC
TRBJ2-5 . TRBD1 TRBV4-1 CASSRQGGETQYF TGCGCCAGCAGCAGACAGGGTGGAGAGACCCAGTACTTC
TRBJ2-1 . . TRBV5-1 CASSSTPEISEQFF TGCGCCAGCAGCTCGACGCCGGAGATTAGTGAGCAGTTCTTC
TRBJ2-7 many TRBD2 TRBV28 CASSFGAGEVSEQYF TGTGCCAGCAGTTTCGGGGCGGGAGAGGTGTCCGAGCAGTACTTC
TRBJ2-1 . TRBD2 TRBV6-5 CASTTTSGNNEQFF TGTGCCAGCACTACTACTAGCGGGAACAATGAGCAGTTCTTC
TRBJ2-5 . . TRBV5-1 CASSLSGNRETQYF TGCGCCAGCAGCTTGTCTGGTAACCGGGAGACCCAGTACTTC
TRBJ2-1 once . TRBV19 CATSRGTRNEQFF TGTGCCACCTCACGTGGGACTCGTAATGAGCAGTTCTTC